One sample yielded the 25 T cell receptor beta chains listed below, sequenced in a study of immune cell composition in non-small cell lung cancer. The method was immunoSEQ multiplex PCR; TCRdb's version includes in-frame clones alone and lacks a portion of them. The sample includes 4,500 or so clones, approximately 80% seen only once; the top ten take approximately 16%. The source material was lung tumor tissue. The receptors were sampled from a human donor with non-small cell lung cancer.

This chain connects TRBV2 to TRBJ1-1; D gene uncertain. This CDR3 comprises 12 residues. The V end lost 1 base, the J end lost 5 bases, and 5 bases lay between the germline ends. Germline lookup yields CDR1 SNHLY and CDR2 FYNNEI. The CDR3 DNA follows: TGTGCCAGCAGTGAAGTGGAGACTGAAGCTTTCTTT. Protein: CASSEVETEAFF. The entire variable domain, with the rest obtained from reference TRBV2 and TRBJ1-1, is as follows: EPEVTQTPSHQVTQMGQEVILRCVPISNHLYFYWYRQILGQKVEFLVSFYNNEISEKSEIFDDQFSVERPDGSNFTLKIRSTKLEDSAMYFCASSEVETEAFFGQGTRLTVV.

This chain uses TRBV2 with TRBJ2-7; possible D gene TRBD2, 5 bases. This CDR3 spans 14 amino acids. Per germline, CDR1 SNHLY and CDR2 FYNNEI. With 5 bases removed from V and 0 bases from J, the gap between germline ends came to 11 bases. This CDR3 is CASSTSFTSYEQYF. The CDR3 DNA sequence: TGTGCCAGCAGTACTAGTTTCACCTCCTACGAGCAGTACTTC.

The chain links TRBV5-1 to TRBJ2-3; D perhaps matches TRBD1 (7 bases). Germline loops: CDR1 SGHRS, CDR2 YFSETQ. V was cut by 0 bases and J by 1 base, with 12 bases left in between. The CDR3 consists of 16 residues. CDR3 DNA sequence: TGCGCCAGCAGCTTGGGCAGGGGGGCAGGCACAGATACGCAGTATTTT. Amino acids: CASSLGRGAGTDTQYF.

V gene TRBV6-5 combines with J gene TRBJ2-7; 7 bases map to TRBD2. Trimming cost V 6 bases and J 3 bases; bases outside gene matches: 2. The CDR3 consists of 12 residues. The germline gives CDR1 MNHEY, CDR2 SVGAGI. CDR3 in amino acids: CASRQRDYEQYF. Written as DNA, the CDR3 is TGTGCCAGCAGACAGCGGGACTACGAGCAGTACTTC.

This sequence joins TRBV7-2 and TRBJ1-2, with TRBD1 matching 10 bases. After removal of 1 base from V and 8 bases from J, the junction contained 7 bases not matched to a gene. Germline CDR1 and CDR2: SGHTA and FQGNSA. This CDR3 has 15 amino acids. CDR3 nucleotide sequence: TGTGCCAGCAGCTTAGAAGGACAGGGGGTGAGAGGCTACACCTTC. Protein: CASSLEGQGVRGYTF.

CDR3 coding DNA: TGTGCCAGCAGCCGGGGGGCCATCCAAGAGACCCAGTACTTC. Its protein product is CASSRGAIQETQYF. This chain links TRBV7-2 with TRBJ2-5; the D gene is possibly TRBD2 (7 bases). Trimming removed 5 bases at V and 1 base at J, with 11 bases between. CDR1 and CDR2 from the germline V gene are SGHTA and FQGNSA. This CDR3 has 14 residues.

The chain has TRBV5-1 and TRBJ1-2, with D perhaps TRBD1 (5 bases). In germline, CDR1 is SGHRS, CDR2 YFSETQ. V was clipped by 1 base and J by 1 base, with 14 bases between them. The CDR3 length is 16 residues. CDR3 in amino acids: CASSLNRQTVNYGYTF. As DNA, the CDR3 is TGCGCCAGCAGCTTGAATAGACAGACCGTTAACTATGGCTACACCTTC.

CDR3 coding DNA: TGTGCCAGCAGTCTCCACGGACTAAGCTCCTACAATGAGCAGTTCTTC. Amino acids: CASSLHGLSSYNEQFF. This chain connects TRBV5-4 to TRBJ2-1, with a tentative D call TRBD2 (6 bases). Germline values: CDR1 SGHNT, CDR2 YYREEE (reference sequence). The CDR3 loop spans 16 amino acids. Deletions cut 5 bases from V and 0 bases from J, with 15 bases between.

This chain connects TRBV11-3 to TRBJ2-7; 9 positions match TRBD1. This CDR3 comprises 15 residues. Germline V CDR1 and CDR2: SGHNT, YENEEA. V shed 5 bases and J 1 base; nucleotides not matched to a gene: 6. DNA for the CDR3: TGTGCCAGCAGCCCGGCCGGGACAGGGTCCTACGAGCAGTACTTC. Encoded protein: CASSPAGTGSYEQYF. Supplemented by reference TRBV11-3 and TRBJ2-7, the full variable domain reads EAGVVQSPRYKIIEKKQPVAFWCNPISGHNTLYWYLQNLGQGPELLIRYENEEAVDDSQLPKDRFSAERLKGVDSTLKIQPAELGDSAVYLCASSPAGTGSYEQYFGPGTRLTVT.

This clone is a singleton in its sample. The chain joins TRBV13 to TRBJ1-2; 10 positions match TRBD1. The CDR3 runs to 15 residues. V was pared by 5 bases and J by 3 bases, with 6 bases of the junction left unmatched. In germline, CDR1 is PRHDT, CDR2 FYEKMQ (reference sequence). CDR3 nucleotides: TGTGCCAGCAGCCCCCGGGACAGGGGAGACTATGGCTACACCTTC. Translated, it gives CASSPRDRGDYGYTF.

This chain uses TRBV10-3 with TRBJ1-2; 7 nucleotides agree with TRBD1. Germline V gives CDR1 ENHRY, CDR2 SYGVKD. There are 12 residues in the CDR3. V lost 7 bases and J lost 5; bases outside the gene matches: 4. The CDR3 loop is CAIITGQYGYTF. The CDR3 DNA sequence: TGTGCCATCATAACGGGACAGTATGGCTACACCTTC.

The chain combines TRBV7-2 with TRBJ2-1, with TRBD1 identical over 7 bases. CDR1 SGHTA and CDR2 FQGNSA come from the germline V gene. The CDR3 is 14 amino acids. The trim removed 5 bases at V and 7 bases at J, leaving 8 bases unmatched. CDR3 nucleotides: TGTGCCAGCAGCCCTATAAGGGGGCGTAATGAGCAGTTCTTC. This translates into CASSPIRGRNEQFF. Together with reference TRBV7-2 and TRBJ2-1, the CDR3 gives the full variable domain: GAGVSQSPSNKVTEKGKDVELRCDPISGHTALYWYRQSLGQGLEFLIYFQGNSAPDKSGLPSDRFSAERTGGSVSTLTIQRTQQEDSAVYLCASSPIRGRNEQFFGPGTRLTVL.

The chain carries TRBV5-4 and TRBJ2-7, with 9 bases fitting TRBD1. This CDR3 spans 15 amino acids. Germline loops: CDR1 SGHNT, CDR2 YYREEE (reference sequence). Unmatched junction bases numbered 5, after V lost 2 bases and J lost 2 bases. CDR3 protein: CASSFTGQGTYEQYF. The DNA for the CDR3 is TGTGCCAGCAGCTTCACCGGACAGGGGACCTACGAGCAGTACTTC.

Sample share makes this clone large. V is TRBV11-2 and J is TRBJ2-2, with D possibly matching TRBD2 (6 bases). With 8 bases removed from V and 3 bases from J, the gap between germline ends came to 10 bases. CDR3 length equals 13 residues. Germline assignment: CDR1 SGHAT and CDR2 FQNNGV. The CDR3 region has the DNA TGTGCCAGCCAGCGGGTAGACACCGGGGAGCTGTTTTTT. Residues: CASQRVDTGELFF.

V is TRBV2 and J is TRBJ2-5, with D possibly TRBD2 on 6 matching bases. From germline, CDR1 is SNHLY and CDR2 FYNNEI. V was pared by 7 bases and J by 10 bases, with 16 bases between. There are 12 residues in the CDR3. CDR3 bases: TGTGCCAGCAAAGCGGGTGGGGGAGGCCAGTACTTC. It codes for CASKAGGGGQYF.

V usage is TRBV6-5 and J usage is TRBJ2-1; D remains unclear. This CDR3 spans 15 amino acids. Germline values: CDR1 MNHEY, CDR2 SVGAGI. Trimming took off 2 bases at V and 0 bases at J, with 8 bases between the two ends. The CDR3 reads CASSYTSSSYNEQFF. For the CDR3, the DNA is TGTGCCAGCAGTTACACGTCGAGCTCCTACAATGAGCAGTTCTTC.

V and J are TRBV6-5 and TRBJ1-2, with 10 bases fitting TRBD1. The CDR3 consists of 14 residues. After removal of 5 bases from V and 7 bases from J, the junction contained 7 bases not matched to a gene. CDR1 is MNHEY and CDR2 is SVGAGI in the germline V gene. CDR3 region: CASSPRQGASGYTF. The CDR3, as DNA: TGTGCCAGCAGTCCAAGACAGGGGGCGTCTGGCTACACCTTC.

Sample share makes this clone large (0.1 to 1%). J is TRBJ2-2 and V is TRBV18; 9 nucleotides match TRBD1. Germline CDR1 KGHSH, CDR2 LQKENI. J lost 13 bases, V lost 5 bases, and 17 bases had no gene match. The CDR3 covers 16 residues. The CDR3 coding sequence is TGTGCCAGCTCATCACAGGGGGCGGCAACCGGGGACGGGCTGTTTTTT. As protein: CASSSQGAATGDGLFF. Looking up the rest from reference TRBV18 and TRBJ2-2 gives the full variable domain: NAGVMQNPRHLVRRRGQEARLRCSPMKGHSHVYWYRQLPEEGLKFMVYLQKENIIDESGMPKERFSAEFPKEGPSILRIQQVVRGDSAAYFCASSSQGAATGDGLFFGEGSRLTVL.

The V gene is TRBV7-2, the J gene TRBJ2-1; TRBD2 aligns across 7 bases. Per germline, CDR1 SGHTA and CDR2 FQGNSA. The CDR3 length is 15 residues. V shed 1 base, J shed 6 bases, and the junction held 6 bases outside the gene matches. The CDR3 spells CASSLGTRVGNEQFF. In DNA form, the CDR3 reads TGTGCCAGCAGCTTAGGGACTAGGGTTGGCAATGAGCAGTTCTTC.

CDR3 loop: CASSLLGANVLTF. The CDR3 nucleotides read TGTGCCAGCAGCTTGCTCGGGGCCAACGTCCTGACTTTC. The chain uses TRBV5-6 and TRBJ2-6, with D unclear. This CDR3 has 13 residues. Germline V gene data show CDR1 as SGHDT and CDR2 as YYEEEE. Trimming took off 1 base at V and 4 bases at J, with 3 bases between the two ends.

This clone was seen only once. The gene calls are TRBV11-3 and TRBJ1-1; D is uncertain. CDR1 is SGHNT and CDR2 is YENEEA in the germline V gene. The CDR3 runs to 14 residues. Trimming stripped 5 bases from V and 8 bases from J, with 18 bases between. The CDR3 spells CASSPGPASGEAFF. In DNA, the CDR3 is TGTGCCAGCAGCCCCGGACCTGCCTCGGGGGAAGCTTTCTTT.

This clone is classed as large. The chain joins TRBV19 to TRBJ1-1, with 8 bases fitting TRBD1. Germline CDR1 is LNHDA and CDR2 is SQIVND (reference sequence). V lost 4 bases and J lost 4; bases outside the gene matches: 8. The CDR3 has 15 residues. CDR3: CASSNRQGMGTEAFF. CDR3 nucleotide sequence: TGTGCCAGTAGTAACCGACAGGGGATGGGCACTGAAGCTTTCTTT.

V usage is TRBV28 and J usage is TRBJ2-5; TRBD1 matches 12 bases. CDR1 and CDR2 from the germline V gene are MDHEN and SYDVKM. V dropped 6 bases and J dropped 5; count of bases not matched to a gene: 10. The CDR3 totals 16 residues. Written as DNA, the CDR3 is TGTGCCAGCAGGACGGCCGGGACAGGGGGCCGGGAGACCCAGTACTTC. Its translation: CASRTAGTGGRETQYF.

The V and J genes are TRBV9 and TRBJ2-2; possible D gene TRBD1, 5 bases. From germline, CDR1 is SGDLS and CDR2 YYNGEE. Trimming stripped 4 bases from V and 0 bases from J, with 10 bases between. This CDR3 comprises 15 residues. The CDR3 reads CASSHLDTNTGELFF. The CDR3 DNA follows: TGTGCCAGCAGCCACCTGGACACGAACACCGGGGAGCTGTTTTTT. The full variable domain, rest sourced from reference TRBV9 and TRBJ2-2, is DSGVTQTPKHLITATGQRVTLRCSPRSGDLSVYWYQQSLDQGLQFLIQYYNGEERAKGNILERFSAQQFPDLHSELNLSSLELGDSALYFCASSHLDTNTGELFFGEGSRLTVL.

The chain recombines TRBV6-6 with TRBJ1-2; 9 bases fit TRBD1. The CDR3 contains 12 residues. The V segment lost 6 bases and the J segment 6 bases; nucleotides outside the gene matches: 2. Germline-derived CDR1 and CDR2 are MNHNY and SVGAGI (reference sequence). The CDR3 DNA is TGTGCCAGCAGCAACAGGGGGCATGGCTACACCTTC. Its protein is CASSNRGHGYTF.